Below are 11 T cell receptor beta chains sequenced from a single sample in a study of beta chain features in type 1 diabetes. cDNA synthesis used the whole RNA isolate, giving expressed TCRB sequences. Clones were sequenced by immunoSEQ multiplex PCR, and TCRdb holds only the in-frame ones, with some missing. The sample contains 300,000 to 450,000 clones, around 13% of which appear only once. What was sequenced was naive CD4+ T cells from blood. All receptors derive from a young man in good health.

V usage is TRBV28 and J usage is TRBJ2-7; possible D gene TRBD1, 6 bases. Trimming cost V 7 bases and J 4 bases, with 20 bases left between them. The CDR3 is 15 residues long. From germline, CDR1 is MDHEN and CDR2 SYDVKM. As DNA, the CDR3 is TGTGCCAGCATCGCGGAGGACAGAATCCTTTACGAGCAGTACTTC. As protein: CASIAEDRILYEQYF. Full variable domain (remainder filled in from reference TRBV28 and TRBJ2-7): DVKVTQSSRYLVKRTGEKVFLECVQDMDHENMFWYRQDPGLGLRLIYFSYDVKMKEKGDIPEGYSVSREKKERFSLILESASTNQTSMYLCASIAEDRILYEQYFGPGTRLTVT.

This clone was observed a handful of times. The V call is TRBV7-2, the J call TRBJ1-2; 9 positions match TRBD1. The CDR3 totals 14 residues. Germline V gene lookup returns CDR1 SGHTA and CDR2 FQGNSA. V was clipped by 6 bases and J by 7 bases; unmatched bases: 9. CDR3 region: CASRRTDRGSGYTF. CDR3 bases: TGTGCCAGCAGACGAACGGACAGGGGCTCTGGCTACACCTTC.

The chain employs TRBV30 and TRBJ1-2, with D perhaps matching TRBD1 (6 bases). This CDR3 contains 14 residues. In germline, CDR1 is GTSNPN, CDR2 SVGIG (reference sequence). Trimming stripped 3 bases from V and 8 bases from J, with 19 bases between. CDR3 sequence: CAWSRRSQGHGYTF. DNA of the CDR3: TGTGCCTGGAGCCGGCGTTCTCAGGGGCACGGCTACACCTTC.

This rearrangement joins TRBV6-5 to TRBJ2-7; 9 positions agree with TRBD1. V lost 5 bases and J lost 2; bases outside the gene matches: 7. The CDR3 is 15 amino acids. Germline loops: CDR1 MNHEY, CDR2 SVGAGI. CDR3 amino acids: CASSVGQGFTYEQYF. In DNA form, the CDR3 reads TGTGCCAGCAGTGTAGGACAGGGGTTCACCTACGAGCAGTACTTC.

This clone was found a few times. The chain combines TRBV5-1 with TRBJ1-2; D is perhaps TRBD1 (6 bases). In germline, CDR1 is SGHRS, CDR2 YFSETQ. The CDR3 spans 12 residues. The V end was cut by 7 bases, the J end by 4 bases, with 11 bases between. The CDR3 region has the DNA TGCGCCAGCCGACAGGACTTCTATGGCTACACCTTC. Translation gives CASRQDFYGYTF.

CDR3 sequence (DNA): TGTGCCAGCAGCCAAGGGGACAGGACGCAGTATTTT. Translated, it gives CASSQGDRTQYF. The rearrangement links TRBV4-2 to TRBJ2-3; 8 nucleotides agree with TRBD1. Germline CDR1 reads LGHNA; CDR2 reads YNFKEQ. This CDR3 has 12 amino acids. V was clipped by 1 base and J by 9 bases; unmatched bases: 0.

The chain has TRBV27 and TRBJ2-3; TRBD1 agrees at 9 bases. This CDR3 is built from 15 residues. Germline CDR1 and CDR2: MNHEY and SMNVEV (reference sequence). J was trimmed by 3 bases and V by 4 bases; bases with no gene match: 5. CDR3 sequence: CASSYGQGLTDTQYF. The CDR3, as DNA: TGTGCCAGCAGTTACGGACAGGGGTTAACAGATACGCAGTATTTT.

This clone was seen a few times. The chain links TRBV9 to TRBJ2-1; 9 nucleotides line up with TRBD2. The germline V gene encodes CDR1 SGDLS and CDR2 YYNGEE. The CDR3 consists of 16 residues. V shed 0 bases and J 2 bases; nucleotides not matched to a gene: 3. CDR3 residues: CASSVGGGGAYNEQFF. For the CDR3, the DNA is TGTGCCAGCAGCGTAGGGGGCGGGGGGGCCTACAATGAGCAGTTCTTC.

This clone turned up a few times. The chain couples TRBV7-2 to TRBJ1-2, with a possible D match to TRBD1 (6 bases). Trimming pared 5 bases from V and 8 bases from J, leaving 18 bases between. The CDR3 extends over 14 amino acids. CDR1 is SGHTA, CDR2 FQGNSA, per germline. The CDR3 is CASSPQGNLGGYTF. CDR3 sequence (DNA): TGTGCCAGCAGCCCCCAGGGGAATTTAGGCGGCTACACCTTC.

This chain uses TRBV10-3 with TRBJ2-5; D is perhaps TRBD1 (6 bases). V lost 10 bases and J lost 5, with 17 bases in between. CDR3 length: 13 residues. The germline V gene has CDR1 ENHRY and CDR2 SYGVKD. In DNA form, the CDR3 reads TGTGCCACCAGGGGCGAGGGCCGGGAGACCCAGTACTTC. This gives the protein CATRGEGRETQYF.

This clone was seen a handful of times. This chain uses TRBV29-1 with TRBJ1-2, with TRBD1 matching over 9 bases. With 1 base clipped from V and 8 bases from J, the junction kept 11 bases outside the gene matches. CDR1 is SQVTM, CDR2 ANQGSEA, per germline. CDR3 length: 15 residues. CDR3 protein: CSVEGTGVMITGYTF. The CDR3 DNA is TGCAGCGTTGAAGGGACAGGGGTCATGATTACGGGCTACACCTTC. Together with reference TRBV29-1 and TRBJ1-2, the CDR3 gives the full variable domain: SAVISQKPSRDICQRGTSLTIQCQVDSQVTMMFWYRQQPGQSLTLIATANQGSEATYESGFVIDKFPISRPNLTFSTLTVSNMSPEDSSIYLCSVEGTGVMITGYTFGSGTRLTVV.